Below, one T cell receptor (beta chain) is given with its context. The sample originates from a study of blood T cell repertoires in COVID-19. The wider study: Donors in the United States, Italy and Spain gave samples during acute or convalescent COVID-19. The cDNA or gDNA used as material had been derived from T cells, B-cell-depleted T cells, or PBMCs.

V lost 7 bases and J lost 6, with 18 bases in between. CDR3 length: 15 amino acids. Germline V CDR1 and CDR2: MDHEN, SYDVKM. Sequenced by immunoSEQ multiplex PCR; TCRdb stores in-frame clones only, minus some. The sample carries 150,000 or so clones, roughly 80% recorded once. This sequence originates from a man aged 18 to 30 with active or convalescent COVID-19. The sequenced sample was peripheral blood. V is TRBV28 and J is TRBJ1-4, with D possibly being TRBD1 (6 bases). The CDR3: CASTSVQQGDEKLFF. The CDR3 DNA follows: TGTGCCAGCACCTCAGTCCAACAGGGAGATGAAAAACTGTTTTTT.